Following are 6 T cell receptor beta chains from one sample sequenced in a study of cytomegalovirus exposure and HLA in healthy donors. A multiplex PCR was run with 60 Vbeta primers and 13 Jbeta primers. Generated by immunoSEQ multiplex PCR, the TCRdb table keeps only in-frame clones and is missing some. The table has roughly 100,000 clones, 78% seen once. The sequenced sample consisted of PBMCs. Receptor source: a middle-aged woman in good health and CMV-seronegative.

This clone was recorded only once. The rearrangement joins TRBV6-5 to TRBJ1-2; D is ambiguous. Germline V CDR1 and CDR2: MNHEY, SVGAGI. CDR3 length equals 14 residues. V shed 0 bases and J shed 1 base, with 6 bases lying between them. The CDR3 loop reads CASSYSRVNYGYTF. The CDR3, as DNA: TGTGCCAGCAGTTACTCGAGGGTTAACTATGGCTACACCTTC.

The genes are TRBV20-1 and TRBJ2-4; 8 bases line up with TRBD1. The germline V gene has CDR1 DFQATT and CDR2 SNEGSKA (reference sequence). This CDR3 has 11 residues. V dropped 5 bases and J dropped 15; count of bases not matched to a gene: 9. CDR3 in DNA: TGCAGTGCTGGAAACTTAGGACAGGGGTACTTC. This translates into CSAGNLGQGYF.

The chain has TRBV15 and TRBJ2-1, with 12 positions matching TRBD2. Germline V CDR1 and CDR2: LNHNV, YYDKDF (reference sequence). V dropped 2 bases and J dropped 5; count of bases not matched to a gene: 4. The CDR3 length is 16 residues. CDR3 coding DNA: TGTGCCACCAGCAGACCGGGACTAGCGGGCCACAATGAGCAGTTCTTC. It is translated as CATSRPGLAGHNEQFF.

This chain uses TRBV6-5 with TRBJ1-1; no firm D call. The CDR3 is 15 residues long. The V gene's germline CDR1 is MNHEY and CDR2 SVGAGI. The V gene lost 0 bases and the J gene lost 1 base, with 9 bases spanning the gap. Here the CDR3 reads CASSYSKSGNTEAFF. The DNA for the CDR3 is TGTGCCAGCAGTTACTCGAAATCAGGGAACACTGAAGCTTTCTTT.

The genes are TRBV9 and TRBJ1-2; no reliable D call. CDR3 length equals 17 residues. In germline, CDR1 is SGDLS, CDR2 YYNGEE. V was cut by 4 bases and J by 0 bases, with 19 bases left in between. The CDR3 spells CASSPSRWSKPNYGYTF. The DNA for the CDR3 is TGTGCCAGCAGCCCCTCCCGATGGAGTAAACCTAACTATGGCTACACCTTC.

The chain employs TRBV28 and TRBJ2-7, with D possibly being TRBD2 (5 bases). Trimming removed 4 bases from V and 2 bases from J, with 12 bases in between. Germline V gives CDR1 MDHEN, CDR2 SYDVKM. The CDR3 contains 14 residues. The CDR3 nucleotides are TGTGCCAGCAGTTCCCATCTGGAGGCCTACGAGCAGTACTTC. This translates into CASSSHLEAYEQYF.